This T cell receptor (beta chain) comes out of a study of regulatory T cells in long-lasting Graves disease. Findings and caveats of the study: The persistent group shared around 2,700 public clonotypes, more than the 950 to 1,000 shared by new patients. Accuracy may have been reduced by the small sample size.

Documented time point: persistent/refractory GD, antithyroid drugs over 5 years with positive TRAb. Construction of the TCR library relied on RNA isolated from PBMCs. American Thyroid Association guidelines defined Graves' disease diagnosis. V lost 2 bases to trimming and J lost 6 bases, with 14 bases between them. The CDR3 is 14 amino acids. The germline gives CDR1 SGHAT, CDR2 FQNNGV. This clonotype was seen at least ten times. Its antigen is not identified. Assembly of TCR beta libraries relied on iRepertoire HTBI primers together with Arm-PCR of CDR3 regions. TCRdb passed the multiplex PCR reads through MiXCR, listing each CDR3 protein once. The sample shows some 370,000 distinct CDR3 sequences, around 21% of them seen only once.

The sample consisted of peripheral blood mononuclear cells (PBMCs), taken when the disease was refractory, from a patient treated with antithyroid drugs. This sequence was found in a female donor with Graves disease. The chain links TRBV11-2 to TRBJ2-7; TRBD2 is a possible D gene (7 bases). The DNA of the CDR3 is TGTGCCAGCAGCTTATTTGGGGAGGGGGGCGAGCAGTACTTC. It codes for CASSLFGEGGEQYF. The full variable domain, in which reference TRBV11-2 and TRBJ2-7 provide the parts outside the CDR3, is EAGVAQSPRYKIIEKRQSVAFWCNPISGHATLYWYQQILGQGPKLLIQFQNNGVVDDSQLPKDRFSAERLKGVDSTLKIQPAKLEDSAVYLCASSLFGEGGEQYFGPGTRLTVT.